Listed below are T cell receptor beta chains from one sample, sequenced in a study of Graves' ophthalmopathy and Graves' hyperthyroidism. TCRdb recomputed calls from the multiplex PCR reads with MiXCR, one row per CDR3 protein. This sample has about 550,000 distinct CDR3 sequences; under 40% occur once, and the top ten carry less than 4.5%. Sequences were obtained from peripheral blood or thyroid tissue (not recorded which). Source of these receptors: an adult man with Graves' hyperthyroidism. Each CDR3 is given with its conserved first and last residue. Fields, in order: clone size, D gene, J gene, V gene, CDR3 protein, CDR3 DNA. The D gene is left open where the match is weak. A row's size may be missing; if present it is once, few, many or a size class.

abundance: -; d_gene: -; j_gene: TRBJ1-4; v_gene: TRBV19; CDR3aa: CASSIGGGANEKLFF; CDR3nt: TGTGCCAGTAGTATAGGTGGAGGAGCTAATGAAAAACTGTTTTTT
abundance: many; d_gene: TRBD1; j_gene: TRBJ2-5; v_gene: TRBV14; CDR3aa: CASSRRKGTGNQETQYF; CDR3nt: TGTGCCAGCAGCCGCCGTAAAGGGACAGGAAACCAAGAGACCCAGTACTTC
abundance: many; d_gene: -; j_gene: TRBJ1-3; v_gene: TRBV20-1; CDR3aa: CSARVQGVDTIYF; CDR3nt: TGCAGTGCTAGAGTACAGGGAGTAGACACCATATATTTT
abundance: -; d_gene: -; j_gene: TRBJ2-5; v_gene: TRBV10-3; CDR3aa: CAIRGDREQYF; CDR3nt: TGTGCCATCAGGGGGGACCGGGAGCAGTACTTC
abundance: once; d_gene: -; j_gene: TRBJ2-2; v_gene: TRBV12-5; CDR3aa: CASGLVQVNTGELFF; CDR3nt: TGTGCTAGTGGTTTGGTCCAGGTGAACACCGGGGAGCTGTTTTTT
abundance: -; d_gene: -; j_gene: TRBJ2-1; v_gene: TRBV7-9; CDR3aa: CASSLALLARSEQFF; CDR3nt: TGTGCCAGCAGCTTGGCCCTTTTAGCGCGCAGTGAGCAGTTCTTC
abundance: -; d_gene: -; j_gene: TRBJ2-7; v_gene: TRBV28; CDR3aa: CASKSPGPQGEQYF; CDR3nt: TGTGCCAGCAAGTCTCCGGGACCCCAAGGTGAGCAGTACTTC
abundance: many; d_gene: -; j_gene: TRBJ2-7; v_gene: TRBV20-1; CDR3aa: CSAQTRAAYEQYF; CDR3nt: TGCAGTGCTCAGACTAGGGCGGCCTACGAGCAGTACTTC
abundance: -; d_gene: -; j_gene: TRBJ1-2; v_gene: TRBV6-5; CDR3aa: CASSYGVGVYGYTF; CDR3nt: TGTGCCAGCAGTTATGGGGTGGGGGTATATGGCTACACCTTC
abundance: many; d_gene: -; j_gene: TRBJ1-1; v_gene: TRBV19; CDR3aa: CASSGDRAEAFF; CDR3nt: TGTGCCAGTAGTGGAGACAGAGCTGAAGCTTTCTTT
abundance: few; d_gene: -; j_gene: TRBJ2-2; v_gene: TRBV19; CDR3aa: CAGLGANTGELFF; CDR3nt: TGTGCCGGCCTCGGCGCGAACACCGGGGAGCTGTTTTTT
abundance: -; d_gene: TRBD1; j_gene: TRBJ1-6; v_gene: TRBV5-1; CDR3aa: CASGGQADNSPLHF; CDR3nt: TGCGCCAGCGGAGGACAGGCCGATAATTCACCCCTCCACTTT
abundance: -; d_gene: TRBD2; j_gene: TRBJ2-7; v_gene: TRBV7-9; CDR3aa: CASSLVGSGGYNEQYF; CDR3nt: TGTGCCAGCAGCTTAGTCGGTAGCGGGGGCTACAATGAGCAGTACTTC
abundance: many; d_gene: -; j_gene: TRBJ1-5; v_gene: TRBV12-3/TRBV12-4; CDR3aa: CASSQGNQPQHF; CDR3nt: TGTGCCAGCAGTCAGGGGAACCAGCCCCAGCATTTT
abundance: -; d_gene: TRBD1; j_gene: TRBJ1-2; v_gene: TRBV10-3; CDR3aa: CAISSGQRANYGYTF; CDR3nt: TGTGCCATCAGTTCGGGACAGAGAGCTAACTATGGCTACACCTTC
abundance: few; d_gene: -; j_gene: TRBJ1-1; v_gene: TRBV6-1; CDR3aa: CASSPVGGTTEAFF; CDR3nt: TGTGCCAGCAGCCCGGTCGGGGGGACCACTGAAGCTTTCTTT
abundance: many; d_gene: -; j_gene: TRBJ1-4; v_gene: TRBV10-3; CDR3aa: CAISEQGGTNEKLFF; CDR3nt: TGTGCCATCAGTGAGCAGGGCGGGACTAATGAAAAACTGTTTTTT
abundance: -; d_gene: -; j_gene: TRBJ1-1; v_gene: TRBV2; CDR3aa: CASSEAVQDRGTEAFF; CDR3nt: TGTGCCAGCAGTGAAGCAGTGCAGGATCGGGGGACTGAAGCTTTCTTT
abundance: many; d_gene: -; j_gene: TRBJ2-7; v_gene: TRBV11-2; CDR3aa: CASSLAARAEGYHEQYF; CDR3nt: TGTGCCAGCAGCTTAGCTGCTAGGGCGGAGGGGTACCACGAGCAGTACTTC
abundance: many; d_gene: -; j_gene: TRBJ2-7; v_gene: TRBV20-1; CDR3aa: CSASPGPLSSYEQYF; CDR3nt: TGCAGTGCTAGTCCGGGCCCGCTTAGCTCCTACGAGCAGTACTTC
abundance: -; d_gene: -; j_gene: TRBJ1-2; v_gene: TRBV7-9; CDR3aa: CASSLGDGTNYGYTF; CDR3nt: TGTGCCAGCAGCTTAGGGGACGGCACTAACTATGGCTACACCTTC
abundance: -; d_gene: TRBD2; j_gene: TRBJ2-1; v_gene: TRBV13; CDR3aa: CASSLASGGAREQFF; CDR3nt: TGTGCCAGCAGCTTGGCTAGCGGGGGGGCAAGGGAGCAGTTCTTC
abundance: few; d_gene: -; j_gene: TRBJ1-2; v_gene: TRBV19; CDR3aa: CASRQSGTSYGYTF; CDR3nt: TGTGCCAGTAGGCAATCCGGGACCAGCTATGGCTACACCTTC
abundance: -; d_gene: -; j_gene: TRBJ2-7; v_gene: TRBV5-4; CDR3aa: CASSFVGDSYEQYF; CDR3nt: TGTGCCAGCAGCTTTGTAGGGGACTCCTACGAGCAGTACTTC
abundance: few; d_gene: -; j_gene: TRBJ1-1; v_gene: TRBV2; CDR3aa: CASSVLTANTEAFF; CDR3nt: TGTGCCAGCAGTGTATTAACAGCGAACACTGAAGCTTTCTTT
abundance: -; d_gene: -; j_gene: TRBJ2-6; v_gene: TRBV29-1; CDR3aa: CSVEDRGSYGANVLTF; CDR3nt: TGCAGCGTTGAAGACAGGGGCAGCTATGGGGCCAACGTCCTGACTTTC
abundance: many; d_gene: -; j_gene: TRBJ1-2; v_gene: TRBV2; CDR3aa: CASSDQGRDGYTF; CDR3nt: TGTGCCAGCAGTGACCAGGGGAGGGATGGCTACACCTTC
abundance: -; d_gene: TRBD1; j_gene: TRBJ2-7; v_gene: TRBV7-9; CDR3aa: CASSLTSGQGTYERYF; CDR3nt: TGTGCCAGCAGCCTCACCTCGGGACAGGGGACCTACGAGCGGTACTTC
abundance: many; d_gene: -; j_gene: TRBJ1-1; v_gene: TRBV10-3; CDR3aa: CAISEFGGGGTEAFF; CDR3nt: TGTGCCATCAGTGAGTTTGGAGGGGGGGGGACTGAAGCTTTCTTT
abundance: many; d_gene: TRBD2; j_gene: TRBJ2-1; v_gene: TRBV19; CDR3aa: CASSIGSGGTYNEQFF; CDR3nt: TGTGCCAGTAGTATAGGATCGGGGGGAACCTACAATGAGCAGTTCTTC
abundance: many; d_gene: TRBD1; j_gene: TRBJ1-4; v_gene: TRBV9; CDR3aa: CASSETTGTANEKLFF; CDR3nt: TGTGCCAGCAGCGAGACCACCGGGACAGCTAATGAAAAACTGTTTTTT
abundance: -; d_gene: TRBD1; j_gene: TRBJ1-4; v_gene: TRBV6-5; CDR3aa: CASSYDRQGLLTNEKLFF; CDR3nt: TGTGCCAGCAGTTACGACCGACAGGGTCTATTGACTAATGAAAAGCTGTTTTTT
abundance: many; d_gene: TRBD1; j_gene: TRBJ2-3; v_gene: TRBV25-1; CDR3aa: CASSEDRGSTDTQYF; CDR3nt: TGTGCCAGCAGCGAGGACAGGGGAAGCACAGATACGCAGTATTTT
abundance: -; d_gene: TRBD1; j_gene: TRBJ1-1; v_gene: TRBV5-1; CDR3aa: CASRRDRLDTEAFF; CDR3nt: TGCGCCAGCAGGCGGGACAGGTTGGATACTGAAGCTTTCTTT
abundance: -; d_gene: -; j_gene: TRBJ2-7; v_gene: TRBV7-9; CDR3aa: CASSLARFDEQYF; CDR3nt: TGTGCCAGCAGCTTAGCGCGCTTCGACGAGCAGTACTTC
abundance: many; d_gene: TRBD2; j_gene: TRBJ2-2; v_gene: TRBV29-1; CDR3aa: CSVAGLAGARNTGELFF; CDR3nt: TGCAGCGTTGCGGGACTAGCGGGGGCAAGGAACACCGGGGAGCTGTTTTTT
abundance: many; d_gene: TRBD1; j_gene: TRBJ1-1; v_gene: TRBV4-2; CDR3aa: CASSHGQGGTNTEAFF; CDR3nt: TGTGCCAGCAGCCACGGACAGGGTGGGACAAACACTGAAGCTTTCTTT
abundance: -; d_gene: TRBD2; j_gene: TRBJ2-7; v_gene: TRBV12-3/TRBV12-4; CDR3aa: CTSRLAGGSHEQYF; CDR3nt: TGTACCAGCAGACTAGCGGGAGGGTCCCACGAGCAGTACTTC
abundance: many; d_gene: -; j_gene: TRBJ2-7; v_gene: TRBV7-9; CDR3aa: CASSRDGSYEQYF; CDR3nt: TGCGCCAGCAGCCGGGACGGATCCTACGAGCAGTACTTC